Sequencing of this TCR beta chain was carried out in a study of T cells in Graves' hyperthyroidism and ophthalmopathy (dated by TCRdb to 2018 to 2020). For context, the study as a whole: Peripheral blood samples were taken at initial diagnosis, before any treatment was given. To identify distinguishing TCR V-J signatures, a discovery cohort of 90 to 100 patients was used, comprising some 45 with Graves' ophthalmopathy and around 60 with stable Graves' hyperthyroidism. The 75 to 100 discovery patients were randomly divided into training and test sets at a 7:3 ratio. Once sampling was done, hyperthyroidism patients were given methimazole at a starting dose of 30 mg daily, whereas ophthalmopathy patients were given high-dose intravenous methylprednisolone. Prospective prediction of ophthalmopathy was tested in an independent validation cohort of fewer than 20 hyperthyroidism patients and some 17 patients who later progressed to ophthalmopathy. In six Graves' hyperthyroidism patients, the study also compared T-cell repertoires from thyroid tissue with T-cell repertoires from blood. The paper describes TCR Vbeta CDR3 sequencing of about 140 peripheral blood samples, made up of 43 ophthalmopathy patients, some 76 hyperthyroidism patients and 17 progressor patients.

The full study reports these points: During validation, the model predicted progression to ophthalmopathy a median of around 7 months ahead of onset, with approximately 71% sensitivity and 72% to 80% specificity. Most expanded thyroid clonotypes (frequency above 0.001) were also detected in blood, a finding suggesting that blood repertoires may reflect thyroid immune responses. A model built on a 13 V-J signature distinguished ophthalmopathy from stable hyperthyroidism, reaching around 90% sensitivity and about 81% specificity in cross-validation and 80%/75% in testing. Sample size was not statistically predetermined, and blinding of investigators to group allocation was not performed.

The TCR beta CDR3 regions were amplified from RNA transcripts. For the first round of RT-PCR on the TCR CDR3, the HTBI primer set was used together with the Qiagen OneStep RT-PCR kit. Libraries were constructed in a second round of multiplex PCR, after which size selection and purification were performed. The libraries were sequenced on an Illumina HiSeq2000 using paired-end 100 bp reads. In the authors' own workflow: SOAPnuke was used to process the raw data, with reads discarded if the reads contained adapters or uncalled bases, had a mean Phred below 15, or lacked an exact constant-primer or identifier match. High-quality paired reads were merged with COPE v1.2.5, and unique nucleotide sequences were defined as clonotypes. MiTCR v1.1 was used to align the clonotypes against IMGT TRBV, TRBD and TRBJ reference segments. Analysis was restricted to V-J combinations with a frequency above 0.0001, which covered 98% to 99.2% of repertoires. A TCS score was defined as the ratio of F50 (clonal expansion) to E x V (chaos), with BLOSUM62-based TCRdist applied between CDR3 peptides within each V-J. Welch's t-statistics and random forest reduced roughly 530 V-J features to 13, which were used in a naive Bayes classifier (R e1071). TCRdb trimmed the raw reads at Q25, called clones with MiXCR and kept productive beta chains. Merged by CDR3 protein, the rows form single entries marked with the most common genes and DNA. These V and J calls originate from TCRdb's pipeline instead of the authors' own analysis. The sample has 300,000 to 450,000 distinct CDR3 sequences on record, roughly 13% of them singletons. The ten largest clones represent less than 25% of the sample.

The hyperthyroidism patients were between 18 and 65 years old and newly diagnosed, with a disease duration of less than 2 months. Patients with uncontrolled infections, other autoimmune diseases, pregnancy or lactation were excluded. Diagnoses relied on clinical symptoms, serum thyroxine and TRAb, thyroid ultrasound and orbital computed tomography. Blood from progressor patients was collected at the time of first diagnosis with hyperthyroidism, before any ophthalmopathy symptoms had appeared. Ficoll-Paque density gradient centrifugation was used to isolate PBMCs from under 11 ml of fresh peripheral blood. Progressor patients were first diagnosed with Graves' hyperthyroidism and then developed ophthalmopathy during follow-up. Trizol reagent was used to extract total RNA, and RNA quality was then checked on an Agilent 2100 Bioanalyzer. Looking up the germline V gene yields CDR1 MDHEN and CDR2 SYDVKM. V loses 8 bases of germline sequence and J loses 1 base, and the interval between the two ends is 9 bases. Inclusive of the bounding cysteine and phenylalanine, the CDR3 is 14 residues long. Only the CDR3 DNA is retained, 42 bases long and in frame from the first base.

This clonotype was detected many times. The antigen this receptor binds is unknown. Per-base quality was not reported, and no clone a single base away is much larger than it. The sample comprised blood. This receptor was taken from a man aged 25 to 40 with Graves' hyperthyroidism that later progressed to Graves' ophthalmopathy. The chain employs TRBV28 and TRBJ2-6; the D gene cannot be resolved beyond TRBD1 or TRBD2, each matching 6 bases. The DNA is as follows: TGTGCCAGCCTAGGGGGGTCTGGGGCCAACGTCCTGACTTTC. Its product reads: CASLGGSGANVLTF.